Listed below are T cell receptor beta chains from one sample, sequenced in a study of regulatory T cells in long-lasting Graves disease. Using its own MiXCR run on the multiplex PCR reads, TCRdb lists one record per CDR3 protein. This table holds under 500,000 distinct CDR3 sequences, less than 25% found once. Sequenced material: peripheral blood mononuclear cells (PBMCs), taken when the disease was refractory, from a patient treated with antithyroid drugs. The source of these receptors is a female donor with Graves disease. CDR3s include the opening cysteine and the closing phenylalanine or tryptophan. A D gene is named only where the DNA matches it firmly. Some rows have no size entry. The others give once, few or many, or a class for an expanded clone.

NA,TRBJ1-6,many,TRBV30,TGTGCCTGGAGCGCGATGGACCTCCACTTT,CAWSAMDLHF
NA,TRBJ1-4,few,TRBV7-9,TGTGCCAGCAGCTTCGGCCGATCGGATGAAAAACTGTTTTTT,CASSFGRSDEKLFF
NA,TRBJ1-5,many,TRBV7-2,TGTGCCAGCAACTCCGGGGGCAATCAGCCCCAGCATTTT,CASNSGGNQPQHF
NA,TRBJ2-7,NA,TRBV7-6,TGTGCCAGCAGCTTAGGCGGAGAGAACTACGAGCAGTACTTC,CASSLGGENYEQYF
NA,TRBJ2-5,medium-sized,TRBV11-2,TGTGCCAGCAGCTTGCAGGAAGGGGTCTCCGAGACCCAGTACTTC,CASSLQEGVSETQYF
NA,TRBJ1-2,NA,TRBV19,TGTGCCAGTAGTATGAGTCCGGCAGTCAACTTC,CASSMSPAVNF
NA,TRBJ2-7,many,TRBV13,TGTGCCAGCAGCCCCCGGGGTAGCGGAGAGCAGTACTTC,CASSPRGSGEQYF
TRBD2,TRBJ2-7,many,TRBV27,TGTGCCAGCAGCTTGACTAGCGGCTCCTACGAGCAGTACTTC,CASSLTSGSYEQYF
NA,TRBJ1-5,NA,TRBV7-2,TGTGCCAGCAGCTCCTTCGAGGGTCAGCCCCAGCATTTT,CASSSFEGQPQHF
TRBD1,TRBJ1-5,many,TRBV11-2,TGTGCCAGCAGCATCGGGACAGGATGGCAGCCCCAGCATTTT,CASSIGTGWQPQHF
NA,TRBJ2-5,many,TRBV20-1,TGCAGTGCGCCTCGGACCGAGACCCAGTACTTC,CSAPRTETQYF
NA,TRBJ1-2,NA,TRBV7-2,TGTGCCAGCAGCAAACGGACAGAAGGCTATGGCTACACCTTC,CASSKRTEGYGYTF
NA,TRBJ1-5,NA,TRBV5-6,TGTGCCAGCAGCTGGGGATCGGGGGGCAATCAGCCCCAGCATTTT,CASSWGSGGNQPQHF
NA,TRBJ2-7,once,TRBV5-1,TGCGCCAGCAGCTTGGGTCCCGAGGACGAGCAGTGCTTC,CASSLGPEDEQCF
TRBD1,TRBJ1-1,NA,TRBV30,TGTGCCGGAAGGGACTGGGGGACAGGGAAAACGGACACTGAAGCTTTCTTT,CAGRDWGTGKTDTEAFF
NA,TRBJ1-1,many,TRBV12-5,TGTGCTAGTGGATCCGCCGAAGTTGCCACTGAAGCTTTCTTT,CASGSAEVATEAFF
NA,TRBJ1-5,many,TRBV30,TGTGCCTGGAGTCGAGGTGAGGGTCAGCCCCAGCATTTT,CAWSRGEGQPQHF
NA,TRBJ2-6,many,TRBV2,TGTGCCAGCAGCCCCGTCTCGGCCTCTGGGGCCAACGTCCTGACTTTC,CASSPVSASGANVLTF
NA,TRBJ1-1,many,TRBV7-2,TGTGCCAGCAACCTGGGGGGCGGCACTGAAGCTTTCTTT,CASNLGGGTEAFF
NA,TRBJ1-2,NA,TRBV5-4,TGTGCCAGCAGCTTGGAGGGACCCCTCTATGGCTACACCTTC,CASSLEGPLYGYTF
NA,TRBJ2-7,many,TRBV28,TGTGCCAGCACCACTCCCCCACAAAGGACGCCCTACGAGCAGTACTTC,CASTTPPQRTPYEQYF
NA,TRBJ2-7,few,TRBV5-1,TGCGCCAGCAGCTTGGGCCGAGGGCAGGGTCCGTCTCCCTACGAGCAGTACTTC,CASSLGRGQGPSPYEQYF
NA,TRBJ2-2,many,TRBV28,TGTGCCAGCAGTTTTGGGGTGAAGATCGCGAACACCGGGGAGCTGTTTTTT,CASSFGVKIANTGELFF
TRBD2,TRBJ2-5,many,TRBV7-6,TGTGCCAGCAGTTCGAGACTAGCGGGAGGGCAAGAGACCCAGTACTTC,CASSSRLAGGQETQYF
NA,TRBJ2-5,many,TRBV29-1,TGCAGCGTTGCCTTCAGCCAAGAGACCCAGTACTTC,CSVAFSQETQYF
NA,TRBJ2-5,few,TRBV6-5,TGTGCCAGCAGTTACTCGACTCCGGCCCAGTACTTC,CASSYSTPAQYF
NA,TRBJ2-7,few,TRBV7-9,TGTGCCAGCAGCTTCAGAGACAAGGGCTCCTACGAGCAGTACTTC,CASSFRDKGSYEQYF
TRBD1,TRBJ1-1,many,TRBV5-1,TGCGCCAGCAGGGAAGACTTGGTGACAGGGGCGCGAGCTTTCTTT,CASREDLVTGARAFF
NA,TRBJ2-7,NA,TRBV13,TGTGCCAGCAGCTCCCCCGAAGCCTACGAGCAGTACTTC,CASSSPEAYEQYF
TRBD2,TRBJ2-7,NA,TRBV29-1,TGCAGCGCGGGGGGGAACGAGCAGTACTTC,CSAGGNEQYF
TRBD1,TRBJ1-5,few,TRBV6-1,TGTGCCAGCAGCCAAGACAGGGAATATCAGCCCCAGCATTTT,CASSQDREYQPQHF
TRBD2,TRBJ2-5,few,TRBV9,TGTGCCAGCAGCGCTCTGTCAGATAGCGGGAGAGGAGAGACCCAGTACTTC,CASSALSDSGRGETQYF
TRBD2,TRBJ2-7,many,TRBV7-2,TGTGCCAGCAGTACAGCGGGAACCTACTACGAGCAGTACTTC,CASSTAGTYYEQYF
NA,TRBJ1-1,few,TRBV7-6,TGTGCCAGCAGCTCCCGTCTGGATATCGGCACTGAAGCTTTCTTT,CASSSRLDIGTEAFF
TRBD1,TRBJ1-5,NA,TRBV28,TGTGCCAGCGGACGCCAGGACAGGGGCAATCAGCCCCAGCATTTT,CASGRQDRGNQPQHF
NA,TRBJ2-6,NA,TRBV7-9,TGTGCCGGCTCTGGGGCCAACGTCCTGACTTTC,CAGSGANVLTF
NA,TRBJ2-6,few,TRBV6-1,TGTGCCAGCAGACCCTCCGGGACCCTCCTTCTAAGCTCTGGGGCCAACGTCCTGACTTTC,CASRPSGTLLLSSGANVLTF
TRBD2,TRBJ2-7,NA,TRBV10-2,TGCGCCAGCAGTGACATTCCGGGACTAGCGGCTATGGGGCAGTACTTC,CASSDIPGLAAMGQYF
TRBD2,TRBJ2-7,NA,TRBV10-2,TGTGCCAGCAGTGAGTCATTGCGGGAGGGCCTCTACGAGCAGTACTTC,CASSESLREGLYEQYF
NA,TRBJ2-7,many,TRBV3-1,TGTGCCAGCAGCCAAGATTGGAGCGCCGGCGAGCAGTACTTC,CASSQDWSAGEQYF
TRBD2,TRBJ2-3,few,TRBV6-1,TGTGCCTTGAAGCGGGAGTTGGGCACAGATACGCAGTATTTT,CALKRELGTDTQYF
NA,TRBJ2-2,NA,TRBV7-6,TGTGCCAGCAGCTTAACTCAGAACACCGGGGAGCTGTTTTTT,CASSLTQNTGELFF
NA,TRBJ2-7,NA,TRBV6-1,TGTGCCAGCAGTGAAGCGCTTCAGGGCGTCAGAACCTACGAGCAGTACTTC,CASSEALQGVRTYEQYF
NA,TRBJ2-6,NA,TRBV29-1,TGCAGCGTTAGAACGGGGCCGGCGCAGGGCCAGCCTGGAGCCAACGTCCTGACTTTC,CSVRTGPAQGQPGANVLTF
TRBD1,TRBJ1-1,NA,TRBV29-1,TGCAGCGTTGAAGTGGCAGGGGGCACTGAAGCTTTCTTT,CSVEVAGGTEAFF